This T cell receptor beta chain is drawn from a study of STAT5B mutations in CD4+ large granular lymphocyte leukemia. Overall study: Among healthy controls, a particular HLA allele went with more CDR3 'QG' motifs.

Using immunoSEQ multiplex PCR, the repertoire was profiled, and TCRdb retains in-frame clones only, with some absent. The sample shows about 31,000 clones, just under 75% of them seen only once. Healthy controls were blood donor buffy coats. V lost 5 bases and J lost 7, with 21 bases in between. This CDR3 region has 14 residues. In germline, CDR1 is GTSNPN, CDR2 SVGIG (reference sequence). This clone has just one count. The clonotype comes from a human donor in good health. The material sequenced was CD4+ T cells from blood buffy coats. The J gene is TRBJ2-7, the V gene TRBV30; maybe TRBD2 (6 bases). CDR3 sequence: CAWPLGGGKHEQYF. As DNA, the CDR3 is TGTGCCTGGCCCTTGGGGGGTGGGAAGCATGAGCAGTACTTC.